This T cell receptor beta chain was identified during a study of blood T cell repertoires in COVID-19. Trimming removed 7 bases from V and 11 bases from J, with 20 bases in between. Germline V gene data show CDR1 as MDHEN and CDR2 as SYDVKM. CDR3 length: 13 residues. Participants were aged about 18 to 100 years from about 25 US areas. This clone was picked up one time. Libraries were prepared by immunoSEQ multiplex PCR; TCRdb keeps only in-frame clonotypes and omits some of them. The sample holds around 340,000 clones; 70% to 90% are singletons and the top ten take about 4.2%. This sequence was found in a woman aged 40 to 55 with acute COVID-19. What was sequenced was PBMCs or T cells enriched from blood (not recorded which). The chain combines TRBV28 with TRBJ1-1, with a possible D match to TRBD1 (5 bases). The CDR3 DNA is TGTGCCAGCATCCTCGCGGGGGAGTTGCGGGCTTTCTTT. This translates into CASILAGELRAFF. Combining the CDR3 with reference TRBV28 and TRBJ1-1 gives the whole variable domain DVKVTQSSRYLVKRTGEKVFLECVQDMDHENMFWYRQDPGLGLRLIYFSYDVKMKEKGDIPEGYSVSREKKERFSLILESASTNQTSMYLCASILAGELRAFFGQGTRLTVV.